This TCR beta chain was identified during a study of blood T cell repertoires in COVID-19. About the research overall: From the United States, Italy and Spain came samples of acute and convalescent COVID-19. PBMCs, B-cell-depleted T cells, or T cells were the source of the cDNA or gDNA that made up the material.

Some clones are missing from TCRdb's copy, which holds only in-frame ones; the method was immunoSEQ multiplex PCR. The sample records fewer than 150,000 clones, roughly 79% being singletons. Germline-derived CDR1 and CDR2 are KGHSH and LQKENI. The CDR3 runs 16 residues. V gave up 0 bases and J gave up 4 bases, with 13 bases separating them. The origin of this receptor is a human donor in a cohort sampled during active COVID-19. The gene calls are TRBV18 and TRBJ1-3; no clear D gene. The sequenced material came from peripheral blood. The CDR3 region is CASSPPTAVRGNTIYF. The CDR3 DNA follows: TGTGCCAGCTCACCACCGACGGCCGTCAGGGGAAACACCATATATTTT.